This T cell receptor beta chain was retrieved from a study of response to subunit inactivated influenza vaccine. General study results and limits: Seasonal influenza vaccination, on each occasion, was suggested by the authors to recruit few new T cells.

TCRdb analysed the RT-PCR reads with MiXCR anew, one entry per CDR3 protein. The table shows more than 700,000 distinct CDR3 sequences, with about 20% occurring only once. Many counts were recorded for this clonotype. What it binds is unknown. V trimming: 3 bases; J trimming: 4 bases; junction bases outside the gene matches: 8. The CDR3 is 15 residues long. Germline CDR1 reads SGHRS; CDR2 reads YFSETQ. Sequencing was performed on PBMCs from blood, taken about 5 days after vaccination. V usage is TRBV5-1 and J usage is TRBJ2-3, with TRBD1 matching 7 bases. This TCR came from a man aged 50 to 59 who received an inactivated influenza vaccine. The chain's CDR3 is CASSSGTDPPDTQYF. The DNA of the CDR3 is TGCGCCAGCAGCTCCGGGACAGATCCCCCAGATACGCAGTATTTT.